This T cell receptor (beta chain) was recorded in a study of blood T cells in healthy people across ages. The authors ran a second PCR of about 6 to 11 cycles using a sample-barcoded 5' primer and a J-beta primer mix. TCRdb re-derived calls from the 5' RACE reads in MiXCR, one entry per CDR3 protein. The data show approximately 600,000 distinct CDR3 sequences, approximately 59% seen once. The V end was cut by 8 bases, the J end by 2 bases, with 11 bases between. CDR1 MNHEY and CDR2 SVGAGI come from the germline V gene. CDR3 length: 13 amino acids. The chain couples TRBV6-5 to TRBJ2-3, with D unresolved. Specimen: blood. This TCR came from a man between 60 and 70 years old in good health. CDR3 nucleotide sequence: TGTGCCAGCGGGAAAGGGCTCACAGATACGCAGTATTTT. Amino acids: CASGKGLTDTQYF.